This entry is about one T cell receptor (beta chain). Its antigen is unknown. The sample belongs to a study of cytomegalovirus exposure and HLA in healthy donors. Study-wide results and limits: A few of the chains that were CMV-associated were confirmed in vitro to be specific for CMV antigens. Many donors carried some public TCRs, although rarity characterized most TCR sequences. The study recorded about 160 TCR beta chains that were cytomegalovirus-associated.

Trimming removed 1 base from V and 1 base from J, with 19 bases in between. CDR1 and CDR2 (germline): SEHNR, FQNEAQ (reference sequence). The CDR3 is 18 residues long. The method was immunoSEQ multiplex PCR; TCRdb's version includes in-frame clones alone and lacks a portion of them. This repertoire shows over 120,000 clones, roughly nine tenths found once; its top ten account for 9%. A 120-subject validation cohort, separate from the 666-subject first cohort, supplied the donors. The TCR sequence derives from a young woman in good health and CMV-seropositive. The chain carries TRBV7-9 and TRBJ1-2; possibly TRBD1 for D (6 bases). What was sequenced was PBMCs. The CDR3 loop is CASSLELGRGGSNYGYTF. CDR3 in DNA: TGTGCCAGCAGCTTAGAGCTGGGCAGGGGTGGAAGTAACTATGGCTACACCTTC.